This T cell receptor beta chain was obtained from a study of identical twins listed by TCRdb under 2016. As for the study more broadly: To test whether fetal clonotypes persist, the study used deep sequencing on TCR alpha and beta repertoires from monozygotic twins, unrelated adults of various ages, and cord blood. To rule out contamination, replicate twin experiments were performed at different times with different library preparation protocols. What the research found in general, with its limitations: Invariant T cells such as MAIT and iNKT could partly confound zero-insertion analyses, though diverse VJ usage argued against this for most clonotypes. Abundant cord blood beta clonotypes carried fewer insertions; young adult naive repertoires showed a weaker similar trend, while memory repertoires showed none. Excess twin sharing in beta out-of-frame sequences was weaker because fewer shared sequences lowered the signal-to-noise ratio. Compared with coincidental sharing between unrelated individuals, out-of-frame TCR alpha sequences shared between twins had an excess of sequences with low generation probability. Because the same donors could not be followed over many years, the conclusions relied on cross-sectional statistical analysis. Recombination models systematically underestimated out-of-frame TCR alpha sharing in monozygotic twins but agreed with sharing between unrelated individuals.

All donors were healthy Caucasians. Three pairs of female monozygotic twins, all aged about 18 to 30 years, made up the twin cohort. CD4+ and CD8+ T cell populations were isolated with positive isolation kits from Invitrogen. Libraries were constructed by 5' RACE. Sequenced using an Illumina HiSeq 2000. A universal primer binding site was introduced by template switching, and a unique molecular identifier was present in the final cDNA, enabling accurate counting of TCR cDNA molecules. Specific primers in the conserved constant-segment region were used to synthesize first-strand cDNA for the TCR alpha and beta chains. To control for contamination, every cDNA library was double barcoded, receiving both a SMART-Mk sample barcode and Illumina barcodes. TruSeq adapter sequences along with Illumina sample barcodes were introduced in two successive PCR steps. TCR alpha and beta cDNA libraries were sequenced on the Illumina HiSeq platform with custom primers. In the source study's methods: Raw reads were processed with MiGEC to extract unique molecular identifiers, and MiXCR was used to determine CDR3 positions. For each individual, recombination models were inferred using an EM algorithm with the repgenHMM and IGoR tools. Shared clonotype analysis was performed with the tcR package in R, normalizing sharing by the product of cloneset sizes. To study raw recombination without the effects of thymic and clonal selection, out-of-frame nonproductive sequences were analyzed. The public reads were run again by TCRdb, first through fastp at Q25 and then through MiXCR, and only productive beta chains were kept. Under each unique CDR3 protein, matching rows form one entry showing the most common genes and DNA. The V and J calls shown here were made by TCRdb, not taken from the authors' results. This sample holds about 520,000 distinct CDR3 sequences; approximately 22% were observed only once. About 0.91% of the sample belongs to the ten largest clones.

For this clonotype: Its antigen is not yet known. The record has no base qualities; no much larger clone is one base away.

The V end gives up 0 bases and the J end 5 bases, leaving 6 bases in the junction not matched to a gene. From cysteine to phenylalanine, the CDR3 is 15 amino acids long. Only the CDR3 region is kept as DNA, spanning 45 bases read in frame from base 1. CDR1 and CDR2 (SGDLS, YYNGEE) derive from the germline V gene. The sample was also linked to a second study, of T cells expressing NK-cell markers. The second study also describes: Three sorted T-cell subsets (CD3+CD56+NKG2C+, CD3+CD56+NKG2C- and CD3+CD56-NKG2C+) from under ten donors had their TCR beta-chain repertoires profiled. Of the eight sequenced donors, seven were found to be HCMV-seropositive and one was found to be HCMV-seronegative. To restrict sorting to alphabetaTCR-expressing T cells, an anti-gammadeltaTCR antibody was added in several experiments. In over five donors, the dominant CD3+CD56+NKG2C+ clonotypes were among the top 10 CD8+ clonotypes and accounted for about 1.0-7.5% of CD8+ T cells. Those dominant clonotypes were again the most abundant among CD3+CD56-NKG2C+ cells in four donors, at roughly 25-60.1%. It remained unclear whether the expanded NKG2C-expressing T cell clones were specific for HCMV antigens. All eight donors whose samples were sequenced were randomly selected healthy volunteers, three of them men and five women. To determine HCMV serostatus, a commercial ELISA kit was used to detect HCMV-specific IgG in serum. Reads were demultiplexed and grouped by UMI with MIGEC, and clonotypes were assembled and quantified with MiTCR. Only TCR cDNA sequences supported by at least two reads were kept to exclude erroneous sequences. The tcR package was used for downstream repertoire analysis, with clonotypes matched between fractions based on CDR3 nucleotide sequence plus V segment. VDJmatch was used to annotate antigen specificity against VDJdb, with one amino acid substitution in CDR3 permitted.

Source material: CD4+ T cells sorted from blood. This sequence uses TRBV9 and TRBJ2-3; TRBD2 aligns with 7 central bases. The TCR was taken from a woman aged 18-29 years in good health. The DNA sequence reads TGTGCCAGCAGCGTAGGGGAGCGGGATGGAGATACGCAGTATTTT. Its translation reads: CASSVGERDGDTQYF. The full variable domain, completed from the reference TRBV9 and TRBJ2-3 proteins outside the CDR3, reads DSGVTQTPKHLITATGQRVTLRCSPRSGDLSVYWYQQSLDQGLQFLIQYYNGEERAKGNILERFSAQQFPDLHSELNLSSLELGDSALYFCASSVGERDGDTQYFGPGTRLTVL.